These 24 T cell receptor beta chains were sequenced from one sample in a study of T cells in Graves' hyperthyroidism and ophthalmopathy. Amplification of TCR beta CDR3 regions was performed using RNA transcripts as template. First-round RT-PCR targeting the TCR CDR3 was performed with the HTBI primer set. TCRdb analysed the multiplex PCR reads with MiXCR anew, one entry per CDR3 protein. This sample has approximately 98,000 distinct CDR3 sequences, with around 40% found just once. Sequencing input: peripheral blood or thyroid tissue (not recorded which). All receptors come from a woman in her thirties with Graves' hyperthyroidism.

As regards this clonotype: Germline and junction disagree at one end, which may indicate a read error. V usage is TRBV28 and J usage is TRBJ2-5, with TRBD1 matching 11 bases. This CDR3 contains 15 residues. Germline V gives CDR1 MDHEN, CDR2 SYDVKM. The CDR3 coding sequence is TGTGCCAGCAGTCTCGGACAGGGGGCAGGGGAGACCCAATACTTC. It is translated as CASSLGQGAGETQYF.

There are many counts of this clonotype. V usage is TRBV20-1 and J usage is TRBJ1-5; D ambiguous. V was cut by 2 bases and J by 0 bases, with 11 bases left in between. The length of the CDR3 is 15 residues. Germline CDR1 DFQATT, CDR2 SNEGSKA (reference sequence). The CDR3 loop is CSARRHIDSNQPQHF. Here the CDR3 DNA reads TGCAGTGCTAGAAGACACATCGATAGCAATCAGCCCCAGCATTTT.

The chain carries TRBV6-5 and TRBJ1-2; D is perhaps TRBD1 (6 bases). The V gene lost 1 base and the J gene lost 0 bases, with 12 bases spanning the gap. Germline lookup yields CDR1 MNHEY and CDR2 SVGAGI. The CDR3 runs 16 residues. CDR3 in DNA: TGTGCCAGCAGTTACTTCGGGGGGACATCTAACTATGGCTACACCTTC. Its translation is CASSYFGGTSNYGYTF.

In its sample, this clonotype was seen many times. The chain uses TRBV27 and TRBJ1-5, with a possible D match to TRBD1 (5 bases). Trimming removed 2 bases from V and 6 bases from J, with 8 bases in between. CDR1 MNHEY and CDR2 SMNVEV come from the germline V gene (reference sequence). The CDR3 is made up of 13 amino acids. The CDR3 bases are TGTGCCAGCAGTTTAACCGGGGGTCAGCCCCAGCATTTT. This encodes CASSLTGGQPQHF.

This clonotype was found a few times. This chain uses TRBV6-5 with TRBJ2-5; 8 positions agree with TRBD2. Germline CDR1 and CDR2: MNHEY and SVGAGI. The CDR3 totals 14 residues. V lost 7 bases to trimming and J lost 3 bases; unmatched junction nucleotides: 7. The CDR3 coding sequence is TGTGCCAGCAAGACTAGCGCGCTTGAAGAGACCCAGTACTTC. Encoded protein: CASKTSALEETQYF.

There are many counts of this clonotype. The CDR3 protein is CASSHIYGQPQHF. CDR3 nucleotides: TGTGCCAGCAGCCACATATACGGCCAGCCCCAGCATTTT. This rearrangement joins TRBV4-2 to TRBJ1-5; no clear D. V lost 3 bases and J lost 7, with 10 bases in between. The CDR3 consists of 13 residues. CDR1 and CDR2 from the germline V gene are LGHNA and YNFKEQ.

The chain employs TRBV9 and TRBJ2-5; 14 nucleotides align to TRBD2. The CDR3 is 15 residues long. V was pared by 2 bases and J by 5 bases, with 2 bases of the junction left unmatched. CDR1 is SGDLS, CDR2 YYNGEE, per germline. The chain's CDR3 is CASSVGLAGDETQYF. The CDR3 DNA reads TGTGCCAGCAGCGTGGGACTAGCGGGAGATGAGACCCAGTACTTC.

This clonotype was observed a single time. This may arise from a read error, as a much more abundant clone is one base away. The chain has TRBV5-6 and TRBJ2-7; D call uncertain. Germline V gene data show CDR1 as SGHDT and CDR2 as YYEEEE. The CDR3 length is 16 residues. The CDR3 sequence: CDSTLFETTRTYEQYF. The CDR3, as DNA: TGTGACAGCACCCTCTTCGAGACAACCAGAACCTACGAGCAGTACTTC.

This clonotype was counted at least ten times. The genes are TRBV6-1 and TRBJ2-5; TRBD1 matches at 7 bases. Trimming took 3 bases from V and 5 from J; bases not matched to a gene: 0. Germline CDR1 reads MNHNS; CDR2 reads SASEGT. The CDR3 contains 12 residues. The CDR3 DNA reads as TGTGCCAGCAGTGAGACAGGGGAGACCCAGTACTTC. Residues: CASSETGETQYF.

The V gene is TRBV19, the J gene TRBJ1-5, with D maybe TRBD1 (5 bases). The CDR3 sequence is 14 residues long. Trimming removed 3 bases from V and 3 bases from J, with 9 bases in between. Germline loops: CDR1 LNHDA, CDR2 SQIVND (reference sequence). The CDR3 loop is CASSILGDNQPQHF. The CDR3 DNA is TGTGCCAGTAGTATTTTAGGGGACAATCAGCCCCAGCATTTT.

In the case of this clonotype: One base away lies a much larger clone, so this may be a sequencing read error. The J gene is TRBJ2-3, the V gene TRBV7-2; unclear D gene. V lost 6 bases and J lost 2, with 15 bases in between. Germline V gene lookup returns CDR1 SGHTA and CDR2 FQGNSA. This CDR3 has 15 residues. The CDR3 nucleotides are TGTGCCAGCAGTGTAAACGGCCTACCCACAGATACGCAGTATTTT. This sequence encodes CASSVNGLPTDTQYF. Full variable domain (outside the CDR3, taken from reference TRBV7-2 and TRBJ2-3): GAGVSQSPSNKVTEKGKDVELRCDPISGHTALYWYRQSLGQGLEFLIYFQGNSAPDKSGLPSDRFSAERTGGSVSTLTIQRTQQEDSAVYLCASSVNGLPTDTQYFGPGTRLTVL.

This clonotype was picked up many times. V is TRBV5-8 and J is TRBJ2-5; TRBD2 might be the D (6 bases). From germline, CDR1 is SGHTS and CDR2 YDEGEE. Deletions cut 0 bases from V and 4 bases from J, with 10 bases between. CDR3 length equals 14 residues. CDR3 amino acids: CASSLAGAGETQYF. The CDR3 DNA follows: TGTGCCAGCAGCTTGGCGGGAGCTGGAGAGACCCAGTACTTC.

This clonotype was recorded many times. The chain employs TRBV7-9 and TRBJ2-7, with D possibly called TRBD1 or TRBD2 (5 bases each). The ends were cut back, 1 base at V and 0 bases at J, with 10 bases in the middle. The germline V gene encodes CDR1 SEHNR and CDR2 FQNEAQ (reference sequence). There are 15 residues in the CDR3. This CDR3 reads CASSLGDLGSYEQYF. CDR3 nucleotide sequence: TGTGCCAGCAGCTTAGGGGACCTGGGCTCCTACGAGCAGTACTTC.

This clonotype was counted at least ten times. The CDR3 DNA is TGCGCCAGCAGCCTACAGGGTTGGGGCAATCAGCCCCAGCATTTT. As protein: CASSLQGWGNQPQHF. The chain links TRBV5-1 to TRBJ1-5; TRBD1 might be the D (6 bases). With 4 bases removed from V and 2 bases from J, the gap between germline ends came to 13 bases. The CDR3 totals 15 residues. Germline V gives CDR1 SGHRS, CDR2 YFSETQ. Together with reference TRBV5-1 and TRBJ1-5, the CDR3 gives the full variable domain: KAGVTQTPRYLIKTRGQQVTLSCSPISGHRSVSWYQQTPGQGLQFLFEYFSETQRNKGNFPGRFSGRQFSNSRSEMNVSTLELGDSALYLCASSLQGWGNQPQHFGDGTRLSIL.

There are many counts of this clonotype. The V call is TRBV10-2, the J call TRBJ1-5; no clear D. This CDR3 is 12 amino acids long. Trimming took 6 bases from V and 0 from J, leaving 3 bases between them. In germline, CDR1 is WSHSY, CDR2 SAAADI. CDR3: CASRASNQPQHF. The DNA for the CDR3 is TGCGCCAGCAGGGCTAGCAATCAGCCCCAGCATTTT.

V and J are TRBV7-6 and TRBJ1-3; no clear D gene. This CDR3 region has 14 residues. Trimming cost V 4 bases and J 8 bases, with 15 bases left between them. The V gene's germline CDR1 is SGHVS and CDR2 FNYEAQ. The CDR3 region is CASSSSAGSHTIYF. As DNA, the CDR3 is TGTGCCAGCAGCTCCAGCGCGGGCTCTCACACCATATATTTT.

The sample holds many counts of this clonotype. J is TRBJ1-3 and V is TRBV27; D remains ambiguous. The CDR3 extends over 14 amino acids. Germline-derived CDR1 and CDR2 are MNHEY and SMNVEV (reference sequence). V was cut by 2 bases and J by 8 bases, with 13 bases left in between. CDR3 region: CASSLRGPPDTIYF. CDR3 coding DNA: TGTGCCAGCAGTTTAAGAGGGCCTCCTGACACCATATATTTT.

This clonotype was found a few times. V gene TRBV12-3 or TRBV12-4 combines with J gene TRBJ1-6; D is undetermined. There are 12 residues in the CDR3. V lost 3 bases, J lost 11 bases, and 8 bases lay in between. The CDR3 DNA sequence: TGTGCCAGCAGTTTTCAGTCCCCACCCCTCCACTTT. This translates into CASSFQSPPLHF.

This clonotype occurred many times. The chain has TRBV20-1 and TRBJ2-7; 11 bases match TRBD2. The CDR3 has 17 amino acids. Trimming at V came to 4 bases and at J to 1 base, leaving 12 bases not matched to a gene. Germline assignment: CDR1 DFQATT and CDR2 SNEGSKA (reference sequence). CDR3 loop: CSATILSTSGTSYEQYF. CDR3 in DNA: TGCAGTGCTACTATTCTCTCGACTAGCGGGACTTCCTACGAGCAGTACTTC.

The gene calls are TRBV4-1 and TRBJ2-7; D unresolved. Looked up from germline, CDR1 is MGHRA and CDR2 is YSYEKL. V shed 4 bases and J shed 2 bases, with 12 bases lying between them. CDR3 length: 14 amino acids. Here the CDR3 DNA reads TGCGCCAGCAGCCTTCAGACACGCGCCTACGAGCAGTACTTC. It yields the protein CASSLQTRAYEQYF.

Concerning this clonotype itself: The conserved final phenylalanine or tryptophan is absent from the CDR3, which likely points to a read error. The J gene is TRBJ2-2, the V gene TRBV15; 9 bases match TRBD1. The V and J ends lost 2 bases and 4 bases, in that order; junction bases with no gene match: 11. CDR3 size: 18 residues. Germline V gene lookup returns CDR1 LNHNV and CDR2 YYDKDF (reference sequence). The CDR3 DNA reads TGTGCCACCAGCAGAACCGGGACAGGGCGAAGAGGCACCGGGGAGCTGTTTTAT. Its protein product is CATSRTGTGRRGTGELFY.

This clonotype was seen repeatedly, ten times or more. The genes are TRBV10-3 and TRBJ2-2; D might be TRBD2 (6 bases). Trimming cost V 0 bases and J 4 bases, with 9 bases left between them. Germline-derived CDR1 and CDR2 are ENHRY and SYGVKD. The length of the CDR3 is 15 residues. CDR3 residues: CAISESGGSTGELFF. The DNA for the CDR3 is TGTGCCATCAGTGAGTCGGGAGGTTCCACCGGGGAGCTGTTTTTT.

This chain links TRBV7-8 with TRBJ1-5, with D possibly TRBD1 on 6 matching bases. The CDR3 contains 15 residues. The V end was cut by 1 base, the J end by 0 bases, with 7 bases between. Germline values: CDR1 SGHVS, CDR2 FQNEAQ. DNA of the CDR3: TGTGCCAGCAGCTTAGGGACAGTTAGCAATCAGCCCCAGCATTTT. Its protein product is CASSLGTVSNQPQHF.

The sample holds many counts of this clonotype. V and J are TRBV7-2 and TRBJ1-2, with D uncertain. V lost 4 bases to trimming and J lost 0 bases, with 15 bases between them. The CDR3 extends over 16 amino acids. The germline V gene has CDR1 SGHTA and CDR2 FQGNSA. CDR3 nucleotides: TGTGCCAGCAGCTCAACCCCGGCCGAAACTAACTATGGCTACACCTTC. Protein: CASSSTPAETNYGYTF.